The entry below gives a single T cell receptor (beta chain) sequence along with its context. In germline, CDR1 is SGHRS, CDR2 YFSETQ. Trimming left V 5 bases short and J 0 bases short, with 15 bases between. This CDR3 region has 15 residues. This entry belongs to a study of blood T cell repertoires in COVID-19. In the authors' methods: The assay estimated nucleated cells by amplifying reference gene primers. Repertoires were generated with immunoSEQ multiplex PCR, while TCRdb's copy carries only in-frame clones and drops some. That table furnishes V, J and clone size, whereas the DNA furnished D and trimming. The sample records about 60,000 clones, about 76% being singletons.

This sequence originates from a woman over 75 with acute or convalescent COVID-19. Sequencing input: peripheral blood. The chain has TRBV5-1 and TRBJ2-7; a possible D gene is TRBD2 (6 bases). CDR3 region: CASSPTGLRSYEQYF. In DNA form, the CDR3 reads TGCGCCAGCAGTCCTACGGGACTCCGCTCCTACGAGCAGTACTTC.